This T cell receptor beta chain was obtained from a study of radiation and T cells in renal cell carcinoma. The germline gives CDR1 SGHAT, CDR2 FQNNGV. CDR3 size: 13 residues. Trimming shortened V by 5 bases and J by 1 base, and 8 bases separated the two germline ends. Study-level findings and limits: From baseline, blood top tumor clonotypes peaked at 2 weeks post-radiation. Pretreatment tumor biopsies were lacking, so baseline clonotypes are unknown.

Of note for this clone: The antigen is not known.

Time point here: baseline pretreatment blood. Treatment here: 15 Gy SBRT to primary tumor, nephrectomy 4 weeks later. The tumor was a clear cell renal cell carcinoma. The method was immunoSEQ multiplex PCR; TCRdb's version includes in-frame clones alone and lacks a portion of them. The table records about 130,000 clones, 70% to 90% of them present only once. The sample in question was blood, obtained from a patient whose treatment included radiotherapy and nephrectomy. The sequence was obtained from a woman aged 50 to 65 with renal cell carcinoma. The V gene is TRBV11-2, the J gene TRBJ1-1, with TRBD1 as a possible D gene (5 bases). The CDR3 spells CASSLGRNTEAFF. DNA of the CDR3: TGTGCCAGCAGCCTGGGACGGAACACTGAAGCTTTCTTT.